These T cell receptor beta chains were read from a single sample in a study of T-cell reconstitution after alpha-beta-depleted transplantation in children. TCRdb re-derived calls from the PCR reads in MiXCR, one entry per CDR3 protein. The sample lists hundreds of thousands of distinct CDR3 sequences, 7.5% to 9.5% occurring once. Specimen: PBMCs, mostly from graft donor cells, collected 180 days after TCRalphabeta/CD19-depleted stem cell transplant. Every receptor here comes from a male patient younger than 18 who had a stem cell transplant for acute lymphoblastic leukemia, so the T cells may come from the graft donor. Each CDR3 is given with its conserved first and last residue. The order of the fields is D gene, V gene, J gene, clone size, CDR3 DNA, CDR3 protein. D genes are given only for firm matches. Clone size is given for some rows only: seen once, a few or many times, or a class if the clone is expanded.

-,TRBV4-3,TRBJ2-7,many,TGCGCCAGCAGCCAATATGTCAGATCCTACGAGCAGTACTTC,CASSQYVRSYEQYF
-,TRBV4-2,TRBJ2-6,-,TGTGCCATCAGCCCTGGACAGTCCCTCCGGGGGGCCAACGTCCTGACTTTC,CAISPGQSLRGANVLTF
-,TRBV7-9,TRBJ2-1,-,TGTGCCAGCAGCCGACAGAGCTCCTACAATGAGCAGTTCTTC,CASSRQSSYNEQFF
TRBD1,TRBV28,TRBJ2-1,many,TGTGCCAGCAGTTTGAGGGGGCGGTGGCAGTTCTTC,CASSLRGRWQFF
-,TRBV29-1,TRBJ2-3,many,TGCAGCGTTGTCGGAAGGACACTTCCTCGCACAGATACGCAGTATTTT,CSVVGRTLPRTDTQYF
TRBD2,TRBV13,TRBJ2-7,many,TGTGCCAGCAGCGTTGGGGGACTAGCCCCGGGGGAGCAGTACTTC,CASSVGGLAPGEQYF
TRBD1,TRBV6-2/TRBV6-3,TRBJ2-1,many,TGTGCCAGCAGTTACGGGACAGCAAACAATGAGCAGTTCTTC,CASSYGTANNEQFF
-,TRBV4-2,TRBJ2-7,many,TGTGCCAGCAGCCAAGAAGGGTACCCGGCTCTCTCCTACGAGCAGTACTTC,CASSQEGYPALSYEQYF
-,TRBV20-1,TRBJ2-1,many,TGCAGTGCCGTAGAAGGGAGCTCCTACAATGAGCAGTTCTTC,CSAVEGSSYNEQFF
-,TRBV3-1,TRBJ2-2,many,TGTGCCAGCAGCCAAGATATTGGTTCCCTGAGGCCCGGGGAGCTGTTTTTT,CASSQDIGSLRPGELFF
-,TRBV18,TRBJ2-7,many,TGTGCCAGCTCCCAGGGGTCAATTAACGAGCAGTACTTC,CASSQGSINEQYF
-,TRBV27,TRBJ2-1,-,TGTGCCAGCAGTTGGCTCACTGCGGACAATGAGCAGTTCTTC,CASSWLTADNEQFF
-,TRBV7-3,TRBJ2-1,many,TGTGCCAGCAGCTTAGAGGGAACTAGAGGCAGTGGCAATGAGCAGTTCTTC,CASSLEGTRGSGNEQFF
-,TRBV7-2,TRBJ2-1,many,TGTGCCAGCAGCTGGGACCCGCTCCTGAGTGAGCAGTTCTTC,CASSWDPLLSEQFF
-,TRBV5-1,TRBJ2-1,many,TGCGCCAGCAGCTCAAGCTACAGGGTCCCTGAGCAGTTCTTC,CASSSSYRVPEQFF
-,TRBV9,TRBJ1-1,many,TGTGCCAGCAGCCCCCCGGTGGGATGGGGGGCAGGGCGTGTAGGTATCACTGAAGCTTTCTTT,CASSPPVGWGAGRVGITEAFF
-,TRBV5-4,TRBJ1-1,many,TGTGCCAGCAGCTTAGGGTTGGACGGTAACACTGAAGCTTTCTTT,CASSLGLDGNTEAFF
TRBD1,TRBV7-9,TRBJ2-5,many,TGTGCCAGCAGCACCAGGGGGGAGACCCAGTACTTC,CASSTRGETQYF
TRBD2,TRBV20-1,TRBJ2-1,many,TGCAGTGCGGGGAGGGAGGGTTCCTACAATGAGCAGTTCTTC,CSAGREGSYNEQFF
TRBD1,TRBV19,TRBJ1-5,many,TGTGCCAGTAGTATGACAGGGGAATATCTGCCCCAGCATTTT,CASSMTGEYLPQHF
TRBD1,TRBV7-6,TRBJ1-6,many,TGTGCCAGCAGCGTCACAGGGGAGGGGTCACCCCTCCACTTT,CASSVTGEGSPLHF
-,TRBV19,TRBJ1-2,few,TGTGCCAGTAGGGGGGTGAACTATGGCTACACCTTC,CASRGVNYGYTF
-,TRBV12-3/TRBV12-4,TRBJ2-1,many,TGTGCCAGCAGGAACAGGGTGGGGTACAATGAGCAGTTCTTC,CASRNRVGYNEQFF
TRBD1,TRBV28,TRBJ1-5,many,TGTGCCAGCAGCCTCAGGACAGGGGAAGACAATCAGCCCCAGCATTTT,CASSLRTGEDNQPQHF
TRBD2,TRBV12-3/TRBV12-4,TRBJ2-7,many,TGTGCCAGCAGTTTGGGGGGGACCTCCCACGAGCAGTACTTC,CASSLGGTSHEQYF
-,TRBV5-5,TRBJ2-7,many,TGTGCCAGCAGCTTCCGGACAGGGTCAAGACTGCTTTTAACGGGAGGGTACGAGCAGTACTTC,CASSFRTGSRLLLTGGYEQYF
-,TRBV20-1,TRBJ2-3,many,TGCAGTGGCGGACAGTTCTCCACAGATACGCAGTATTTT,CSGGQFSTDTQYF
-,TRBV28,TRBJ1-1,many,TGTGCCAGCAGTCCGCTCCGAGACACCAACACTGAAGCTTTCTTT,CASSPLRDTNTEAFF
-,TRBV7-9,TRBJ1-1,-,TGTGCCAGCGCAGGGGCTGAGGCTTTCTTT,CASAGAEAFF
TRBD2,TRBV28,TRBJ2-3,-,TGTGCCAGCAGTTTGACTAGCGGTCCTAGCACAGATACGCAGTATTTT,CASSLTSGPSTDTQYF
-,TRBV7-8,TRBJ1-5,many,TGTGCCAGCAGCTCCTTCCTTACTCAGCCCCAGCATTTT,CASSSFLTQPQHF
-,TRBV4-1,TRBJ2-1,many,TGCGCCAGCAGCCAAGCGGGGCTCGGGTTTTACAATGAGCAGTTCTTC,CASSQAGLGFYNEQFF
-,TRBV28,TRBJ2-7,many,TGTGCCAGCAGTTCTGACAGGGACTACTACGAGCAGTACTTC,CASSSDRDYYEQYF
-,TRBV4-1,TRBJ2-7,many,TGCGCCAGCAGCCAAGAGAGCCCCGGACGGTTCTACGAGCAGTACTTC,CASSQESPGRFYEQYF
-,TRBV4-2,TRBJ1-2,many,TGTGCCAGCAGCCAAGAGGGCCACAGTAACTATGGCTACACCTTC,CASSQEGHSNYGYTF
-,TRBV7-2,TRBJ1-1,many,TGTGCCAGCAGCTTAGACGGCCGGACCGGGCGAGCTTTCTTT,CASSLDGRTGRAFF
-,TRBV6-1,TRBJ1-1,many,TGTGCCAGCAGTGAAGCGGGACGGGTGAACACTGAAGCTTTCTTT,CASSEAGRVNTEAFF
-,TRBV7-7,TRBJ1-5,-,TGTGCTAGCAGCTTAGTGGTAAAGGACGGAAGCCTTAATCAGCCCCAGCATTTT,CASSLVVKDGSLNQPQHF
TRBD1,TRBV5-1,TRBJ2-7,many,TGCGCCAGCAGCCTCCGACAGGGTTCCGGCGAGCAGTACTTC,CASSLRQGSGEQYF
-,TRBV20-1,TRBJ1-6,-,TGCAGTGCATTAAGCAGGGTTATTTATAATTCACCCCTCCACTTT,CSALSRVIYNSPLHF
-,TRBV7-2,TRBJ2-7,many,TGTGCCAGCAGCGGGGGACGGGTGGCCTACGAGCAGTACTTC,CASSGGRVAYEQYF
-,TRBV3-1,TRBJ1-5,many,TGTGCCAGCAGCCAACAGGGAAATCAGCCCCAGCATTTT,CASSQQGNQPQHF
-,TRBV11-3,TRBJ2-5,-,TGTGCCAGCAGCTCAGCCGGGACAAATGGGCAAGAGACCCAGTACTTC,CASSSAGTNGQETQYF
-,TRBV3-1,TRBJ2-7,many,TGTGCCAGCAGCCAAGAAGATACCCCCTTCCCGTACTTC,CASSQEDTPFPYF
-,TRBV20-1,TRBJ2-7,-,TGCAGTGCCCCCACGGGAGCAGGAAAGCAGTACTTC,CSAPTGAGKQYF
-,TRBV28,TRBJ2-1,many,TGTGCCAGCAGTTTAATAGGGAACAATGAGCAGTTCTTC,CASSLIGNNEQFF